This TCR beta chain came from a study of Ad26.COV2.S vaccination and SARS-CoV-2 variants. The assay was immunoSEQ multiplex PCR, and TCRdb's table has in-frame clones only and misses some. The table shows about 680,000 clones, with roughly 90% occurring only once. J lost 4 bases, V lost 1 base, and 6 bases had no gene match. The germline V gene encodes CDR1 SGHAT and CDR2 FQNNGV. The CDR3 contains 17 residues. The treatment was: about 20 received Ad26.COV2.S at low or high dose, single or two shots; about 5 received placebo; per-sample allocation not given. Sampling took place 63 days after the first vaccine or placebo injection.

The source was peripheral blood, collected in a trial of Ad26.COV2.S vaccine versus placebo. The rearrangement uses TRBV11-2 and TRBJ2-1; 11 positions agree with TRBD2. The origin of this receptor is a person between 18 and 65 years old who received the Ad26.COV2.S COVID-19 vaccine or a placebo. The CDR3 sequence is CASSLGQGLAVYNEQFF. CDR3 nucleotides: TGTGCCAGCAGCTTAGGCCAGGGACTAGCGGTTTACAATGAGCAGTTCTTC.